What follows are 29 T cell receptor beta chains derived from one specimen sequenced in a study of neurological immune-mediated disorders. Time point specified: longitudinal time-point 1 (baseline). TCRdb processed the 5' RACE reads anew with MiXCR; each CDR3 protein has one entry. Of around 60,000 distinct CDR3 sequences listed, approximately 12% are singletons. The material sequenced was PBMCs. The receptors were sampled from a male donor with HTLV-1-associated myelopathy (HAM/TSP).

This clonotype was picked up many times. This chain uses TRBV10-3 with TRBJ2-7, with a weak D call TRBD1 (6 bases). Germline CDR1 reads ENHRY; CDR2 reads SYGVKD. The CDR3 covers 12 residues. The V end was cut by 10 bases, the J end by 5 bases, with 15 bases between. CDR3: CATALGGNEQYF. The CDR3 region has the DNA TGTGCCACGGCCTTAGGGGGAAACGAGCAGTACTTC.

This clonotype came up many times. The V and J genes are TRBV6-5 and TRBJ2-2; 9 bases match TRBD2. The CDR3 contains 16 residues. With 6 bases clipped from V and 1 base from J, the junction kept 6 bases outside the gene matches. CDR1 and CDR2 from the germline V gene are MNHEY and SVGAGI. This CDR3 reads CASSFLSGGNTGELFF. CDR3 nucleotide sequence: TGTGCCAGCAGCTTCCTTAGCGGGGGGAACACCGGGGAGCTGTTTTTT.

Ten or more counts support this clonotype. This sequence joins TRBV25-1 and TRBJ2-2; TRBD1 might be the D (6 bases). V was pared by 10 bases and J by 6 bases, with 21 bases between. The CDR3 is 15 residues long. Germline values: CDR1 MGHDK, CDR2 SYGVNS. The CDR3 loop reads CATPPGESGAGELFF. DNA of the CDR3: TGTGCCACCCCTCCAGGGGAATCTGGGGCCGGGGAGCTGTTTTTT.

In its sample, this clonotype is medium-sized (0.01 to 0.1%). The rearrangement links TRBV7-2 to TRBJ2-5; TRBD2 matches 8 bases. V shed 5 bases, J shed 6 bases, and the junction held 5 bases outside the gene matches. This CDR3 is 13 amino acids long. Germline values: CDR1 SGHTA, CDR2 FQGNSA. CDR3 residues: CASSPTSGQTQYF. The CDR3 region has the DNA TGTGCCAGCAGCCCCACTAGCGGACAGACCCAGTACTTC.

This clonotype was detected ten times or more. This chain links TRBV20-1 with TRBJ2-7, with 8 bases aligning to TRBD2. V gave up 3 bases and J gave up 3 bases; unmatched junction bases: 4. CDR1 is DFQATT, CDR2 SNEGSKA, per germline (reference sequence). The CDR3 spans 13 residues. As DNA, the CDR3 is TGCAGTGCTAGGCCGGGACTAGGCTACGAGCAGTACTTC. Amino acids: CSARPGLGYEQYF.

This clonotype was observed many times. V is TRBV2 and J is TRBJ2-3; 13 nucleotides match TRBD2. CDR3 size: 15 residues. Germline V lookup: CDR1 SNHLY, CDR2 FYNNEI. V shed 6 bases and J 4 bases; nucleotides not matched to a gene: 4. CDR3 sequence (DNA): TGTGCCAGCAGGCGGGGACTAGCGGGGTCAGATACGCAGTATTTT. This gives the protein CASRRGLAGSDTQYF.

This clonotype has more than one count but fewer than ten. The rearrangement links TRBV6-6 to TRBJ2-1; the match to TRBD2 covers 7 bases. The CDR3 has 15 residues. Germline V lookup: CDR1 MNHNY, CDR2 SVGAGI (reference sequence). The V and J ends lost 7 bases and 8 bases, in that order; junction bases with no gene match: 14. The CDR3 nucleotides are TGTGCCAGCACCGCATCGGGGGGACCCTTCGATGAGCAGTTCTTC. Translated, it gives CASTASGGPFDEQFF.

This clonotype was recorded many times. The J gene is TRBJ1-2, the V gene TRBV6-5; the D is unclear. This CDR3 is built from 14 residues. The germline V and J ends were trimmed by 5 bases and 2 bases, with 12 bases remaining between them. CDR1 is MNHEY, CDR2 SVGAGI, per germline. The CDR3 bases are TGTGCCAGCAGTACCACCCCACGGAACTATGGCTACACCTTC. Protein sequence: CASSTTPRNYGYTF.

This clonotype has a count of ten or more. CDR3 DNA sequence: TGCAGCGTTTGCTTATCCTGCGCCGGGGAGCTGTTTTTT. This gives the protein CSVCLSCAGELFF. The chain couples TRBV29-1 to TRBJ2-2, with D uncertain. The CDR3 sequence is 13 residues long. CDR1 is SQVTM, CDR2 ANQGSEA, per germline. The V end lost 5 bases, the J end lost 6 bases, and 13 bases lay between the germline ends.

Ten or more counts support this clonotype. The chain combines TRBV28 with TRBJ1-2; 8 bases are a match to TRBD1. Germline V gene data show CDR1 as MDHEN and CDR2 as SYDVKM. CDR3 size: 12 residues. The V and J ends lost 9 bases and 8 bases, in that order; junction bases with no gene match: 8. In DNA form, the CDR3 reads TGTGCCAGTGGGGACAGGATGTACGGCTACACCTTC. This codes for CASGDRMYGYTF.

This clonotype was found many times. This sequence joins TRBV3-1 and TRBJ2-5; maybe TRBD1 (6 bases). V was pared by 1 base and J by 3 bases, with 9 bases between. The CDR3 length is 14 residues. The germline V gene has CDR1 LGHDT and CDR2 YNNKEL (reference sequence). The CDR3 bases are TGTGCCAGCAGCCAAGGGACAGTCAAAGAGACCCAGTACTTC. It is translated as CASSQGTVKETQYF.

This clonotype was picked up many times. The rearrangement links TRBV12-3 or TRBV12-4 to TRBJ1-2; 8 bases are shared with TRBD1. V was pared by 11 bases and J by 4 bases, with 9 bases of the junction left unmatched. The CDR3 is 13 residues long. CDR3 in amino acids: CACCRGHGYGYTF. The DNA for the CDR3 is TGTGCCTGTTGCAGGGGGCATGGCTATGGCTACACCTTC.

The genes are TRBV5-1 and TRBJ2-7; D is unresolved. The CDR3 spans 17 residues. The germline V gene encodes CDR1 SGHRS and CDR2 YFSETQ. Between the trimmed V and J ends, which lost 1 base and 0 bases, there was a span of 17 bases. The CDR3 DNA reads as TGCGCCAGCAGCTTGCAGCCAACAACTGGCAGCTCCTACGAGCAGTACTTC. Its protein is CASSLQPTTGSSYEQYF.

The table lists this clonotype with many counts. CDR3 coding DNA: TGTGCCAGCAGCTTGGTGGGCAACTCCTACGAGCAGTACTTC. The encoded protein is CASSLVGNSYEQYF. V and J are TRBV5-5 and TRBJ2-7, with D hard to call. The ends were cut back, 0 bases at V and 0 bases at J, with 7 bases in the middle. Per germline, CDR1 SGHKS and CDR2 YYEKEE (reference sequence). This CDR3 has 14 amino acids.

The chain couples TRBV6-5 to TRBJ1-5; D is unclear. The germline V and J ends were trimmed by 6 bases and 8 bases, with 26 bases remaining between them. The CDR3 is made up of 17 amino acids. Germline CDR1 and CDR2: MNHEY and SVGAGI. CDR3 bases: TGTGCCAGCAGCCCCGCCTTAGAAGGGATTGCCCAAGAGCCCCAGCATTTT. This translates into CASSPALEGIAQEPQHF.

This clonotype was counted ten times or more. The V and J genes are TRBV20-1 and TRBJ1-1; D remains unclear. This CDR3 is 13 amino acids long. Germline values: CDR1 DFQATT, CDR2 SNEGSKA (reference sequence). V lost 3 bases to trimming and J lost 0 bases, with 8 bases between them. The CDR3 loop reads CSARVTMNTEAFF. CDR3 DNA: TGCAGTGCTAGGGTTACCATGAACACTGAAGCTTTCTTT.

This clonotype was counted many times. V and J are TRBV5-1 and TRBJ1-1; maybe TRBD1 (5 bases). The V gene lost 0 bases and the J gene lost 0 bases, with 9 bases spanning the gap. The CDR3 sequence is 15 residues long. Germline-derived CDR1 and CDR2 are SGHRS and YFSETQ. In nucleotides, the CDR3 is TGCGCCAGCAGCTTGGCGGGGGGGATGAACACTGAAGCTTTCTTT. Its protein product is CASSLAGGMNTEAFF.

This chain joins TRBV25-1 and TRBJ1-1; the D gene is possibly TRBD1 (5 bases). CDR1 and CDR2 from the germline V gene are MGHDK and SYGVNS. Trimming took off 4 bases at V and 7 bases at J, with 19 bases between the two ends. The CDR3 spans 15 residues. In nucleotides, the CDR3 is TGTGCCAGCAGTGGCCTGGGACGGCAGACCATTGAAGCTTTCTTT. Translation gives CASSGLGRQTIEAFF.

This clonotype occurred many times. The chain links TRBV7-9 to TRBJ2-1, with 8 bases fitting TRBD1. Germline V gene lookup returns CDR1 SEHNR and CDR2 FQNEAQ (reference sequence). V shed 4 bases, J shed 2 bases, and the junction held 7 bases outside the gene matches. The CDR3 runs 16 residues. The CDR3 reads CASSSARTGPYNEQFF. The CDR3 bases are TGTGCCAGCAGCTCGGCCCGGACAGGGCCCTACAATGAGCAGTTCTTC.

This clonotype was found many times. This rearrangement joins TRBV6-2 or TRBV6-3 to TRBJ2-7; no clear D. The V gene's germline CDR1 is MNHEY and CDR2 SVGEGT. The length of the CDR3 is 14 residues. V gave up 2 bases and J gave up 4 bases, with 12 bases separating them. CDR3 amino acids: CASSYPLDGYEQYF. The DNA of the CDR3 is TGTGCCAGCAGTTACCCCCTGGACGGATACGAGCAGTACTTC.

This clonotype was observed at least ten times. The chain couples TRBV20-1 to TRBJ1-1; TRBD1 matches at 7 bases. The germline gives CDR1 DFQATT, CDR2 SNEGSKA (reference sequence). V dropped 3 bases and J dropped 1; count of bases not matched to a gene: 5. The CDR3 is 14 residues long. The CDR3: CSARRGQRNTEAFF. The CDR3 DNA is TGCAGTGCTAGGCGGGGACAGCGGAACACTGAAGCTTTCTTT.

This clonotype was recorded many times. The rearrangement links TRBV5-1 to TRBJ2-1; D possibly corresponds to TRBD2 (5 bases). Trimming took off 0 bases at V and 5 bases at J, with 9 bases between the two ends. This CDR3 contains 14 residues. Germline V gene sequence: CDR1 SGHRS, CDR2 YFSETQ. The CDR3 sequence is CASSLVAGHNEQFF. The CDR3 nucleotides are TGCGCCAGCAGCTTGGTGGCGGGCCACAATGAGCAGTTCTTC.

In its sample, this clonotype was seen many times. This chain connects TRBV5-1 to TRBJ2-5, with TRBD1 matching over 7 bases. The CDR3 consists of 15 residues. V shed 4 bases, J shed 1 base, and the junction held 7 bases outside the gene matches. Per germline, CDR1 SGHRS and CDR2 YFSETQ. This CDR3 is CASSEGTAPQETQYF. The CDR3 DNA is TGCGCCAGCAGCGAGGGGACAGCACCCCAAGAGACCCAGTACTTC.

This clonotype appeared many times. The chain has TRBV4-3 and TRBJ1-3; D not resolved. Germline V CDR1 and CDR2: LGHNA, YSLEER. CDR3 size: 17 residues. Trimming left V 0 bases short and J 2 bases short, with 14 bases between. The CDR3 is CASSQDFRPSAGNTIYF. The DNA for the CDR3 is TGCGCCAGCAGCCAAGATTTCCGCCCCTCGGCTGGAAACACCATATATTTT.

To note about this clonotype: Compared with germline, one end of the junction differs, possibly owing to a read error. For the CDR3, the DNA is TGCGCCGGCAGCTTCGTATCGGGGACCTCCTATGGCTACACCTTC. It specifies CAGSFVSGTSYGYTF. The chain recombines TRBV5-1 with TRBJ1-2; D is perhaps TRBD1 (5 bases). The CDR3 has 15 residues. The V gene's germline CDR1 is SGHRS and CDR2 YFSETQ.

This clonotype was found many times. The chain joins TRBV20-1 to TRBJ2-1; D perhaps matches TRBD2 (6 bases). The ends were cut back, 5 bases at V and 8 bases at J, with 7 bases in the middle. CDR3 length equals 10 residues. Per germline, CDR1 DFQATT and CDR2 SNEGSKA (reference sequence). The chain's CDR3 is CSAWGDEQFF. The CDR3 bases are TGCAGTGCTTGGGGGGATGAGCAGTTCTTC.

This clonotype has at least ten counts. This chain uses TRBV7-8 with TRBJ1-4, with D tentatively TRBD1 (5 bases). V dropped 5 bases and J dropped 0 bases, with 19 bases sitting between them. The germline gives CDR1 SGHVS, CDR2 FQNEAQ. The CDR3 is 18 residues long. DNA for the CDR3: TGTGCCAGCAGCAATTCGTGGGTCAGGGAGGCAACTAATGAAAAACTGTTTTTT. The encoded protein is CASSNSWVREATNEKLFF.

This clonotype showed up many times. The chain recombines TRBV28 with TRBJ2-2, with TRBD2 matching 9 bases. Trimming cost V 8 bases and J 5 bases; bases outside gene matches: 12. Germline-derived CDR1 and CDR2 are MDHEN and SYDVKM. The CDR3 sequence is 16 residues long. Written as DNA, the CDR3 is TGTGCCAGCTGCCTCCTGGCGGGGGGGCAGACCGGGGAGCTGTTTTTT. Its protein product is CASCLLAGGQTGELFF.

In this sample, this clonotype turned up many times. The V and J genes are TRBV6-5 and TRBJ1-1, with a possible D match to TRBD1 (5 bases). Trimming shortened V by 5 bases and J by 4 bases, and 11 bases separated the two germline ends. Germline V gives CDR1 MNHEY, CDR2 SVGAGI. The CDR3 totals 13 residues. The CDR3 loop reads CASSRGSGTEAFF. The DNA for the CDR3 is TGTGCCAGCAGTCGGGGGTCTGGCACTGAAGCTTTCTTT.